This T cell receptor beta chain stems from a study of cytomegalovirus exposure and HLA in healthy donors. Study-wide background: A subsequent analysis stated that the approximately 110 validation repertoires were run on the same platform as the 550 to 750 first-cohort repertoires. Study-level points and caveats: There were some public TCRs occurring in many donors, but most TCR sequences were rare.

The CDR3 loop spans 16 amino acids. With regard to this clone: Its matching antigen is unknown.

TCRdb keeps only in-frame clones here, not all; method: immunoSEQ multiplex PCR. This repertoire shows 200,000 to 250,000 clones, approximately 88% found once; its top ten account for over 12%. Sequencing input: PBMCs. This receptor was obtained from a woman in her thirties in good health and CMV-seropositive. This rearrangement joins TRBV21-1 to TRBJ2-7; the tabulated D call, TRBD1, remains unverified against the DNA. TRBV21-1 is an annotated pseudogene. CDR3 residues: CASSTPRDRSVYEQYF. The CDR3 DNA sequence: TGTGCCAGCAGCACCCCCCGGGACAGGAGTGTTTACGAGCAGTACTTC.